A selection of T cell receptor beta chains follows, all from one sample in a study of CD4 and CD8 cells across lung adenocarcinoma regions. Using its own MiXCR run on the PCR reads, TCRdb lists one record per CDR3 protein. This table holds roughly 25,000 distinct CDR3 sequences, about 50% found once. Sequenced: CD8+ T cells from the center of a lung tumor. The source of these receptors is a male donor with lung adenocarcinoma. The CD4 and CD8 labels of this study may be unreliable. Both conserved end residues are part of each CDR3. A D gene is named only where the DNA matches it firmly. Expanded clones are given a class, and other clones once, few, many or no size at all.

D	length	V	J	size	DNA	CDR3
TRBD1	14	TRBV27	TRBJ2-4	NA	TGTGGCGGCAGGGGGCTGGCGGGCACAGATACGCAGTACTTC	CGGRGLAGTDTQYF
TRBD2	13	TRBV4-1	TRBJ2-1	many	TGCGCCAGCAGCCACGGGACTAGCGGCGAGCAGTTCTTC	CASSHGTSGEQFF
TRBD1	15	TRBV10-1	TRBJ2-3	many	TGCGCCAGCAGTGAGGGACAGGAGAGCACAGATACGCAGTATTTT	CASSEGQESTDTQYF
NA	14	TRBV4-2	TRBJ2-1	NA	TGTGCCAGCAGCCAAGGGGACTCCTACAATGAGCAGTTCTTC	CASSQGDSYNEQFF
NA	15	TRBV4-1	TRBJ2-3	NA	TGCGCCAGGGGCCACGGGGGCGGGAGCACAGATACGCAGTATTTC	CARGHGGGSTDTQYF
NA	18	TRBV6-1	TRBJ2-2	many	TGTGCCAGCAGGCATCCGACTCGGTGGGGCCCCCACACCGGGGAGCTGTTTTTT	CASRHPTRWGPHTGELFF
NA	17	TRBV10-1	TRBJ2-5	NA	TGCGCCAGCACAGCGGGCCTCGGGGGCCGTGACCAAGAGACCCAGTACTTC	CASTAGLGGRDQETQYF
NA	15	TRBV27	TRBJ2-5	many	TGTGCCAGCAGTAGTTGGTTGGAGAGTCGTGAGACCCAGTACTTC	CASSSWLESRETQYF
TRBD2	15	TRBV27	TRBJ2-2	few	TGTGCCAGCATAGCGGGAGGGCCTGGCACCGGGGAGCTGTTTTTT	CASIAGGPGTGELFF
TRBD1	13	TRBV6-5	TRBJ2-1	many	TGTGCCAGCAGTTGGACAGGGAACGATGAGCAGTTCTTC	CASSWTGNDEQFF
TRBD2	16	TRBV6-5	TRBJ2-3	many	TGTGCCAGCAGTTACTCCCTAGCGGGAGGGCCCAATACGCAGTATTTT	CASSYSLAGGPNTQYF
NA	10	TRBV6-5	TRBJ2-6	NA	TGTGCCAGCAGTATACCCCATCGGACTTTC	CASSIPHRTF
NA	13	TRBV10-2	TRBJ2-4	NA	TGCGCCAGGGGGATGTGTGCCAAAGATACGCAGTACTTC	CARGMCAKDTQYF
NA	15	TRBV20-1	TRBJ1-3	few	TGCAGTGCTAGACTCCGTCGGGTCTCTGGAAACACCATATATTTT	CSARLRRVSGNTIYF
NA	16	TRBV6-5	TRBJ2-4	NA	TGTGCCAGCAGTTACCCGGGGCTGTCTGGCACAGATACGCAGTACTTC	CASSYPGLSGTDTQYF
NA	13	TRBV15	TRBJ1-4	many	TGTGCCACCAGCAGAGAGGGTGGAGAAAAACTGTTTTTT	CATSREGGEKLFF
TRBD2	15	TRBV6-1	TRBJ2-1	large	TGTGCCAGCAGTGCAACTAGCGGCTCCTACAATGAGCAGTTCTTC	CASSATSGSYNEQFF
NA	14	TRBV10-2	TRBJ2-5	NA	TGCGCGGGCATCGGGGGCTGTGCCAAAAACACCCAGTACTTC	CAGIGGCAKNTQYF
TRBD1	15	TRBV14	TRBJ2-7	many	TGTGCCAGCAGCCAAAGGGGACAGGGAACCTACGAGCAGTACTTC	CASSQRGQGTYEQYF
TRBD1	14	TRBV6-1	TRBJ1-1	many	TGTGCCAGCAGCCAACAGGGGGCGCAAACTGAAGCTTTCTTT	CASSQQGAQTEAFF
TRBD2	17	TRBV4-1	TRBJ2-3	NA	TGCGCCAGCAGCCTAAGGACTAGCGGGACATCAACAGATACGCAGTATTTT	CASSLRTSGTSTDTQYF
NA	15	TRBV6-1	TRBJ2-5	NA	TGTGCCAGCAGCCGAAGCAGGCTAGATCAAGAGACCCAGTACTTC	CASSRSRLDQETQYF
TRBD1	15	TRBV3-1	TRBJ1-4	NA	TGTGCCAGCAGCCAACGGACAGGGGGATCTACGGAACTGTTTTTT	CASSQRTGGSTELFF